Detailed here is one TCR beta chain. The antigen it binds to is not known. Base-call qualities are not available, and no considerably larger clone is one nucleotide away. Genomic DNA was extracted from sorted cells for sequencing of the TCRbeta CDR3 region. The immunoSEQ Assay was used to sequence the TCRbeta CDR3 regions. Here the immuneACCESS table is served through TCRdb, limited to in-frame sequences with V and J called. Missing clones are a known gap in these copies; in checked studies unresolved V genes cover under half, and the rest lacks a known reason. Within this sample are roughly 65,000 clones, with around 87% of them counted one time only. The top ten constitute under 0.5% of the sample. Taken from the germline V gene (reference sequence), the CDR1 and CDR2 loops are GTSNPN and SVGIG. The V end loses 0 bases and the J end loses 5 bases, and a stretch of 13 bases separates them. There are 14 amino acids in the CDR3, from cysteine to phenylalanine inclusive. The retained sequence is limited to the CDR3, 42 bases, with the frame set at the first base.

Patients with autoimmune disease history or receiving systemic immunosuppression were excluded from the trial. In every dose cohort, peripheral blood was drawn for TCR sequencing at baseline, cycle 4 day 1, and cycle 7 day 1. Samples were obtained from an open-label, multicenter, first-in-human phase I dose-escalation trial of ivuxolimab. The trial enrolled adults with locally advanced or metastatic head and neck squamous cell, hepatocellular, melanoma or renal cell carcinoma. CD4+ and CD8+ T cells were sorted separately from peripheral blood before TCR sequencing. The data originate from a study of OX40 agonist ivuxolimab in advanced cancers. Study-wide context: Ivuxolimab was a fully human IgG2 agonistic monoclonal antibody targeting the costimulatory receptor OX40 (CD134). Intravenous ivuxolimab was administered to patients every 2 weeks at six dose levels: 0.01, 0.1, 0.3, 1.5, 3 and 10 mg/kg. Of the 50 to 55 patients in dose escalation, 19 had hepatocellular carcinoma, around 15 had melanoma, 9 had renal cell carcinoma and 9 had head and neck cancer. A male proportion of roughly 80% and a mean age of about 60 years, ranging from 23 to 79, were recorded for the dose-escalation cohort. Prior anti-PD-1, anti-PD-L1 or anti-CTLA-4 therapy was permitted, and checkpoint inhibitors had been received by about 44% of dose-escalation patients. Partial responses were achieved by three dose-escalation patients, of whom one had hepatocellular carcinoma and two had cutaneous melanoma. The point of sequencing TCRbeta in the periphery was to test whether ivuxolimab changed TCR sequence diversity and drove clonal T-cell expansion. The paper reports the monotherapy dose-escalation portion (N of about 52 patients) of the phase I ivuxolimab trial. General findings and caveats noted by the study authors: Low levels of normalized T-cell clonal expansion were also shown by some nonresponding patients. In the 0.1-3.0 mg/kg groups, partial responders had among the lowest normalized peripheral clonal expansion, particularly in CD8+ T cells. After ivuxolimab, CD8+ T cells had more expanded clones than CD4+ T cells on average. The antigen specificity of the peripheral T cells that underwent clonal expansion was not determined. Clonal expansion of both CD4+ and CD8+ blood T cells was observed from baseline to week 6 at doses 0.1 to 3.0 mg/kg.

The TCR comes from an adult with an advanced solid tumor such as melanoma, head and neck, liver or kidney cancer. The sample was CD4+ or CD8+ T cells sorted from blood, taken in a trial of the OX40 agonist ivuxolimab. This chain is built from TRBV30 and TRBJ1-2; the D gene is perhaps TRBD1, on 6 matching bases. The CDR3 protein is CAWSVPGAGYGYTF. DNA sequence: TGTGCCTGGAGTGTACCAGGGGCGGGGTATGGCTACACCTTC.